This is a list of T cell receptor beta chains from one sample in a study of molecular identifiers for immune sequencing clone quantification. Each CDR3 protein is one row after TCRdb ran MiXCR on the PCR reads. The profile covers 53,000 or so distinct CDR3 sequences, with around 33% appearing a single time and 3.8% taken by the ten largest. Material for sequencing was naive CD8+ T cells from blood, with Jurkat cell RNA spiked in. These TCRs come from a human donor in good health. Some libraries in this study had Jurkat cell RNA spiked in. Each CDR3 is given with its conserved first and last residue. The order of the fields is clone size, D gene, J gene, V gene, CDR3 protein, CDR3 DNA. The D gene is left open where the match is weak. A clone size is listed for some rows: how often the clone was seen (once, few, many), or a class if it is expanded.

clone size: many
D gene: NA
J gene: TRBJ2-5
V gene: TRBV7-6
CDR3 protein: CASSSGTGMETQYF
CDR3 DNA: TGTGCCAGCAGCTCTGGAACGGGGATGGAGACCCAGTACTTC

clone size: few
D gene: NA
J gene: TRBJ2-1
V gene: TRBV14
CDR3 protein: CASSQAFWRNEQFF
CDR3 DNA: TGTGCCAGCAGCCAAGCGTTCTGGCGGAATGAGCAGTTCTTC

clone size: NA
D gene: NA
J gene: TRBJ1-2
V gene: TRBV19
CDR3 protein: CASSMTAYGYTF
CDR3 DNA: TGTGCCAGTAGTATGACAGCGTATGGCTACACCTTC

clone size: NA
D gene: NA
J gene: TRBJ2-3
V gene: TRBV12-3/TRBV12-4
CDR3 protein: CASSPVSTDTQYF
CDR3 DNA: TGTGCCAGCAGTCCCGTGAGCACAGATACGCAGTATTTT

clone size: NA
D gene: NA
J gene: TRBJ2-2
V gene: TRBV14
CDR3 protein: CASSRRDSNTGELFF
CDR3 DNA: TGTGCCAGCAGCCGGCGGGACTCGAACACCGGGGAGCTGTTTTTT

clone size: many
D gene: NA
J gene: TRBJ1-4
V gene: TRBV4-1
CDR3 protein: CASSPGDATNEKLFF
CDR3 DNA: TGTGCCAGCTCACCAGGGGATGCAACTAATGAAAAACTGTTTTTT

clone size: few
D gene: NA
J gene: TRBJ2-1
V gene: TRBV11-2
CDR3 protein: CASSHGGEQFF
CDR3 DNA: TGTGCCAGCAGCCACGGGGGTGAGCAGTTCTTC

clone size: NA
D gene: TRBD2
J gene: TRBJ2-1
V gene: TRBV11-2
CDR3 protein: CASSFRILAGIDDQFF
CDR3 DNA: TGTGCCAGCAGCTTTAGGATCCTAGCGGGAATCGATGATCAGTTCTTC

clone size: few
D gene: NA
J gene: TRBJ2-1
V gene: TRBV7-9
CDR3 protein: CASRGNNEQFF
CDR3 DNA: TGTGCCAGCCGGGGGAACAATGAGCAGTTCTTC

clone size: many
D gene: TRBD2
J gene: TRBJ2-3
V gene: TRBV28
CDR3 protein: CASSPLAGFGLAGGPSTDTQYF
CDR3 DNA: TGTGCCAGCAGTCCCCTCGCGGGTTTTGGGCTAGCGGGGGGCCCTAGCACAGATACGCAGTATTTT

clone size: many
D gene: TRBD1
J gene: TRBJ1-4
V gene: TRBV20-1
CDR3 protein: CSARDFGQGGMDSEKLFF
CDR3 DNA: TGCAGTGCTAGAGATTTCGGACAGGGTGGGATGGATTCAGAAAAACTGTTTTTT

clone size: NA
D gene: NA
J gene: TRBJ1-3
V gene: TRBV9
CDR3 protein: CASSPWAGNTIYF
CDR3 DNA: TGTGCCAGCAGCCCGTGGGCCGGAAACACCATATATTTT

clone size: NA
D gene: NA
J gene: TRBJ2-2
V gene: TRBV29-1
CDR3 protein: CSVVRTGELFF
CDR3 DNA: TGCAGCGTTGTTCGGACCGGGGAGCTGTTTTTT

clone size: NA
D gene: NA
J gene: TRBJ2-5
V gene: TRBV6-2/TRBV6-3
CDR3 protein: CATLSNFQETQYF
CDR3 DNA: TGTGCCACCCTTAGTAATTTCCAAGAGACCCAGTACTTC